This T cell receptor (beta chain) was obtained from a study of response to subunit inactivated influenza vaccine. CDR1 is SNHLY and CDR2 is FYNNEI in the germline V gene. CDR3 length equals 15 residues. V shed 8 bases, J shed 1 base, and the junction held 9 bases outside the gene matches. Via MiXCR, TCRdb re-called the RT-PCR reads, giving one row per CDR3 protein. Counted here are about 480,000 distinct CDR3 sequences, roughly 9.8% occurring once; the ten biggest clones make up roughly 12%. This specimen was PBMCs from blood, taken roughly 45 days after vaccination. This receptor was obtained from a man aged 50-59 years who received an inactivated influenza vaccine. V usage is TRBV2 and J usage is TRBJ2-7; 9 bases map to TRBD1. In nucleotides, the CDR3 is TGTGCCAGCTGTCAGGGACAGGGTTTATCCTACGAGCAGTACTTC. It specifies CASCQGQGLSYEQYF.